Below, 10 T cell receptor beta chains from the same sample are listed, as sequenced in a study of regulatory T cells in long-lasting Graves disease. Sequencing libraries for TCR beta were prepared with iRepertoire HTBI primers and Arm-PCR of CDR3 regions. TCRdb re-called the multiplex PCR reads through MiXCR, storing one row per CDR3 protein. The table includes roughly 500,000 distinct CDR3 sequences, roughly 12% detected once. Time point described: newly diagnosed GD, antithyroid drugs for less than 3 months. The TCR library was made from RNA extracted from PBMCs. These sequences were also reported in another study, on T cells in Graves' hyperthyroidism and ophthalmopathy.

The sample here was peripheral blood mononuclear cells (PBMCs), taken at new diagnosis, from a patient treated with antithyroid drugs. These TCRs come from a man aged 25-45 years with Graves disease.

The rearrangement joins TRBV15 to TRBJ2-1; D gene unclear. The CDR3 consists of 13 residues. V lost 5 bases, J lost 1 base, and 6 bases lay in between. In germline, CDR1 is LNHNV, CDR2 YYDKDF (reference sequence). The CDR3 spells CATSPSSYNEQFF. For the CDR3, the DNA is TGTGCCACCAGCCCGAGTTCCTACAATGAGCAGTTCTTC.

This clonotype was observed many times. The chain joins TRBV28 to TRBJ2-7, with TRBD1 as a possible D gene (9 bases). Germline-derived CDR1 and CDR2 are MDHEN and SYDVKM. The CDR3 spans 15 residues. V was trimmed by 6 bases and J by 7 bases, leaving 22 bases between them. Here the CDR3 DNA reads TGTGCCAGCAGGGAGGCGGGGGGACAGGGCTTTGAGCAGTACTTC. The encoded protein is CASREAGGQGFEQYF.

There are many counts of this clonotype. The chain carries TRBV6-1 and TRBJ2-1; D not certain. Germline loops: CDR1 MNHNS, CDR2 SASEGT. Trimming shortened V by 7 bases and J by 5 bases, and 6 bases separated the two germline ends. The CDR3 has 11 residues. CDR3 nucleotide sequence: TGTGCCAGCATGGGAAACAATGAGCAGTTCTTC. It is translated as CASMGNNEQFF.

At least ten counts were recorded for this clonotype. CDR3 sequence: CATSRDTGTPRYEQYF. Here the CDR3 DNA reads TGTGCCACCAGCAGAGATACCGGGACCCCTAGGTACGAGCAGTACTTC. V gene TRBV15 combines with J gene TRBJ2-7; D assignment may be TRBD1 or TRBD2 (5 bases each). The CDR3 spans 16 residues. Germline V gene sequence: CDR1 LNHNV, CDR2 YYDKDF (reference sequence). The V end lost 0 bases, the J end lost 4 bases, and 16 bases lay between the germline ends.

In this sample, this clonotype turned up many times. The DNA for the CDR3 is TGTGCCCGTCGGGACTCCCAAACCAATGGCTACACCTTC. This gives the protein CARRDSQTNGYTF. V gene TRBV2 combines with J gene TRBJ1-2; D perhaps matches TRBD1 (5 bases). Trimming shortened V by 11 bases and J by 6 bases, and 19 bases separated the two germline ends. Germline lookup yields CDR1 SNHLY and CDR2 FYNNEI. The CDR3 loop spans 13 amino acids.

This clonotype was found many times. The gene calls are TRBV9 and TRBJ2-2; no clear D gene. V lost 0 bases, J lost 7 bases, and 10 bases lay in between. CDR3 length: 14 amino acids. CDR1 is SGDLS, CDR2 YYNGEE, per germline. The CDR3 DNA follows: TGTGCCAGCAGCGTAGGAGTTGGGGACGGGGAGCTGTTTTTT. Its translation is CASSVGVGDGELFF.

Ten or more counts support this clonotype. The chain combines TRBV20-1 with TRBJ1-5; D ambiguous. The CDR3 consists of 14 residues. V shed 3 bases and J shed 0 bases, with 9 bases lying between them. From germline, CDR1 is DFQATT and CDR2 SNEGSKA (reference sequence). CDR3 region: CSARNTYSNQPQHF. The CDR3 DNA is TGCAGTGCTAGGAACACCTATAGCAATCAGCCCCAGCATTTT.

This clonotype was picked up a small number of times. V gene TRBV12-3 or TRBV12-4 combines with J gene TRBJ1-3; D not certain. The CDR3 totals 14 residues. V dropped 8 bases and J dropped 2 bases, with 13 bases sitting between them. This CDR3 reads CASVRGFTGNTIYF. CDR3 nucleotide sequence: TGTGCCAGCGTTCGGGGTTTTACTGGAAACACCATATATTTT.

The sample holds one count of this clonotype. A much larger clone lies a single base off, so this may be a read error. The rearrangement uses TRBV27 and TRBJ2-7; 12 bases agree with TRBD2. The CDR3 runs to 16 residues. Germline V CDR1 and CDR2: MNHEY, SMNVEV (reference sequence). The chain's CDR3 is CTTIGSSGRALYEQYF. CDR3 coding DNA: TGTACCACCATTGGGTCTAGCGGGAGGGCCCTCTACGAGCAGTACTTC.

Many counts were recorded for this clonotype. The chain has TRBV6-4 and TRBJ1-5, with D uncertain. Germline V gene sequence: CDR1 MRHNA, CDR2 SNTAGT. The CDR3 is made up of 12 amino acids. Trimming shortened V by 3 bases and J by 2 bases, and 2 bases separated the two germline ends. The CDR3, as DNA: TGTGCCAGCAGTGAGTGCAATCAGCCCCAGCATTTT. The encoded protein is CASSECNQPQHF.